This entry lists 8 T cell receptor beta chains sequenced from one sample in a study of post-analysis software for immune sequencing data. The study's findings and limits: Controls had lower frequencies than patients of five TRBV segments, which included TRBV5-6, TRBV5-1 and TRBV20-1.

TCR beta cDNA libraries had unique molecular identifiers. One entry per CDR3 protein results from TCRdb running MiXCR on the PCR reads. The table includes hundreds of thousands of distinct CDR3 sequences, roughly 30% detected once. Their antigens remain unidentified. The sequenced material came from blood. The receptors originated from a girl aged 5 to 17 with multiple sclerosis.

V gene TRBV5-1 combines with J gene TRBJ2-3, with D perhaps TRBD2 (7 bases). V lost 4 bases, J lost 5 bases, and 17 bases lay in between. Germline V gene data show CDR1 as SGHRS and CDR2 as YFSETQ. This CDR3 comprises 15 residues. The CDR3 sequence is CASSHQRGAGDTQYF. CDR3 DNA sequence: TGCGCCAGCAGCCACCAACGGGGGGCAGGAGATACGCAGTATTTT.

CDR3 in DNA: TGTGCCAGCAGCCGACAGGGCTCTAGTTCACCCCTCCACTTT. Translated, it gives CASSRQGSSSPLHF. The chain employs TRBV11-2 and TRBJ1-6, with 7 bases matching TRBD1. Germline V gene lookup returns CDR1 SGHAT and CDR2 FQNNGV. The V gene end was trimmed by 5 bases and the J gene end by 9 bases; junction bases not matched to a gene: 7. The CDR3 spans 14 residues.

Of note for this clonotype: One junction end disagrees with the germline gene, perhaps due to a read error. In nucleotides, the CDR3 is TGTGCCAACAGTCCGCGACAGGACAAGCAAGAGGCCCAGTTCTTC. Translation: CANSPRQDKQEAQFF. The rearrangement links TRBV12-3 or TRBV12-4 to TRBJ2-1; D might be TRBD1 (6 bases). The CDR3 is made up of 15 amino acids.

The V call is TRBV20-1, the J call TRBJ2-7, with D maybe TRBD2 (6 bases). CDR3 length: 16 residues. V shed 6 bases and J shed 0 bases, with 21 bases lying between them. Germline V gene sequence: CDR1 DFQATT, CDR2 SNEGSKA (reference sequence). The CDR3 region has the DNA TGCAGTGCGGACGGGGAGAATAGCGGCCTCTCCTACGAGCAGTACTTC. Amino acid sequence: CSADGENSGLSYEQYF.

This chain joins TRBV12-3 or TRBV12-4 and TRBJ2-3, with 8 positions matching TRBD1. V was clipped by 5 bases and J by 1 base; unmatched bases: 5. This CDR3 region has 15 residues. Here the CDR3 reads CASSAPGQGTDTQYF. CDR3 DNA sequence: TGTGCCAGCAGTGCCCCGGGACAGGGCACAGATACGCAGTATTTT.

The chain links TRBV5-1 to TRBJ1-1; D gene ambiguous. Per germline, CDR1 SGHRS and CDR2 YFSETQ. There are 13 residues in the CDR3. V dropped 5 bases and J dropped 1 base, with 9 bases sitting between them. The chain's CDR3 is CASRTRWNTEAFF. The CDR3 bases are TGCGCCAGCAGGACTCGATGGAACACTGAAGCTTTCTTT.

This clonotype was counted only a few times. V gene TRBV5-1 combines with J gene TRBJ1-5; D is perhaps TRBD1 (6 bases). Germline CDR1 is SGHRS and CDR2 is YFSETQ. The CDR3 has 15 amino acids. V gave up 0 bases and J gave up 4 bases, with 11 bases separating them. The CDR3 DNA reads as TGCGCCAGCAGCTTGGATGGGGGGCAAAATCAGCCCCAGCATTTT. This translates into CASSLDGGQNQPQHF.

This chain joins TRBV9 and TRBJ1-1, with 10 nucleotides matching TRBD1. CDR3 length: 15 residues. The V segment lost 0 bases and the J segment 10 bases; nucleotides outside the gene matches: 9. Germline V CDR1 and CDR2: SGDLS, YYNGEE. Here the CDR3 DNA reads TGTGCCAGCAGCGTAGCTACAGGGGGACAGGGGACAGCTTTCTTT. This encodes CASSVATGGQGTAFF.